Below, 7 T cell receptor beta chains from the same sample are listed, as sequenced in a study of cytomegalovirus exposure and HLA in healthy donors (dated by TCRdb to about 2017). Library preparation employed the immunoSEQ multiplex PCR assay. The multiplex PCR relied on a mix of 60 forward primers for TCR Vbeta segments and 13 reverse primers for TCR Jbeta segments. Held by TCRdb, this immuneACCESS table contains in-frame sequences only and omits some clones. Under half of the omission traces to an unresolved V gene where checked; the cause of the rest is unknown. The table for this sample lists approximately 220,000 clones; about 79% of them were counted only once. The ten most abundant clones make up around 1.8% of the sample. The source material was PBMCs. These receptors all come from a man younger than 30 in good health and CMV-seronegative.

In this sample, this clone turned up a few times. J is TRBJ2-7 and V is TRBV6-5, with 8 bases fitting TRBD1. Germline assignment: CDR1 MNHEY and CDR2 SVGAGI. The CDR3 has 15 residues. The J segment lost 3 bases and the V segment lost 6 bases, leaving 10 bases of the junction unmatched. In nucleotides, the CDR3 is TGTGCCAGCAGCTCGACAGGGGAAGGGATCTACGAGCAGTACTTC. Translating gives CASSSTGEGIYEQYF.

V and J are TRBV14 and TRBJ2-7; 11 positions agree with TRBD2. The CDR3 loop spans 16 amino acids. Germline assignment: CDR1 SGHDN and CDR2 FVKESK. Trimming took 4 bases from V and 0 from J; bases not matched to a gene: 5. CDR3 sequence (DNA): TGTGCCAGCAGCCCGTTAGCGGGGGGGCGCTCCTACGAGCAGTACTTC. Encoded protein: CASSPLAGGRSYEQYF.

The chain carries TRBV5-8 and TRBJ2-7; D remains unclear. This CDR3 has 13 residues. Germline V gives CDR1 SGHTS, CDR2 YDEGEE. Trimming took 2 bases from V and 1 from J, leaving 7 bases between them. The CDR3 reads CASSFETSYEQYF. The CDR3 DNA follows: TGTGCCAGCAGCTTCGAGACTTCCTACGAGCAGTACTTC.

This rearrangement joins TRBV29-1 to TRBJ2-5; D might be TRBD2 (7 bases). With 4 bases removed from V and 9 bases from J, the gap between germline ends came to 24 bases. CDR3 size: 15 residues. CDR1 is SQVTM and CDR2 is ANQGSEA in the germline V gene. The CDR3 nucleotides are TGCAGCGTTGGGGGATTCGGGGGCCCGGCGGGGGCCCAGTACTTC. Residues: CSVGGFGGPAGAQYF.

This clone was counted once. The rearrangement uses TRBV13 and TRBJ2-7; the D gene is possibly TRBD1 (5 bases). CDR1 is PRHDT, CDR2 FYEKMQ, per germline (reference sequence). The CDR3 covers 12 residues. The germline V and J ends were trimmed by 1 base and 5 bases, with 6 bases remaining between them. As DNA, the CDR3 is TGTGCCAGCAGCTTAGTAGGGGACGAGCAGTACTTC. This encodes CASSLVGDEQYF.

The chain joins TRBV4-2 to TRBJ1-4; no clear D. The germline CDR1 and CDR2 sequences are LGHNA and YNFKEQ. The V end was cut by 1 base, the J end by 7 bases, with 31 bases between. This CDR3 is 21 amino acids long. DNA for the CDR3: TGTGCCAGCAGCCAAGCCAGCACCGGGATCCTACCTTCCGCAACGGGTGAAAAACTGTTTTTT. It yields the protein CASSQASTGILPSATGEKLFF.

This rearrangement joins TRBV21-1 to TRBJ1-1; the D call in the table, TRBD1, was not verified against the DNA. TRBV21-1 is recorded as a pseudogene. The length of the CDR3 is 13 residues. This chain's CDR3 is CASSKPGSTEAFF. CDR3 DNA sequence: TGTGCCAGCAGCAAACCAGGCAGCACTGAAGCTTTCTTT.